This entry is about one T cell receptor beta chain. CDR1 and CDR2 from the germline V gene are MGHRA and YSYEKL. CDR3 length equals 15 residues. V was clipped by 0 bases and J by 9 bases, with 15 bases between them. This entry belongs to a study of shared clonotypes between healthy human individuals. Generated by immunoSEQ multiplex PCR, the TCRdb table keeps only in-frame clones and is missing some. The table records roughly 1 million clones, around 74% of them present only once. The rearrangement links TRBV4-1 to TRBJ1-5, with unresolved D. Input material: memory CD4+ T cells sorted from blood. The sample's subset: CD45RA-negative fraction. The receptor comes from a man aged 18 to 30 in good health. The CDR3 bases are TGCGCCAGCAGCCAAGATCTCGAGGGTGGCAGGCCCCAGCATTTT. Residues: CASSQDLEGGRPQHF.